This T cell receptor beta chain was obtained from a study of CD4+ T cells in melanoma. Here immunoSEQ multiplex PCR was the method, and the copy in TCRdb shows in-frame clones only, minus some. This sample has around 130,000 clones, with around nine tenths found just once. Findings of the study overall: In melanoma, neoantigen-specific CD4+ T cells reportedly differed in differentiation state. CD8+ T cell, macrophage and B cell function reportedly correlated with neoantigen-specific CD4+ T cells.

J gave up 3 bases and V 6 bases, and 4 bases lay outside the gene matches. CDR3 length: 14 amino acids. Germline CDR1 reads MNHNY; CDR2 reads SVGAGI (reference sequence). On this clone: Its antigen is still unknown.

J is TRBJ2-3 and V is TRBV6-6; 9 bases align to TRBD2. This receptor was identified in a human donor with melanoma. DNA of the CDR3: TGTGCCAGCAGGCGGGGGGGCGAGACAGATACGCAGTATTTT. Its translation is CASRRGGETDTQYF.